Below, 2 T cell receptor beta chains from the same sample are listed, as sequenced in a study of shared clonotypes between healthy human individuals (dated by TCRdb to the early 2020s). The library came from the immunoSEQ multiplex PCR assay. Held by TCRdb, this immuneACCESS table contains in-frame sequences only and omits some clones. Under half of the omission traces to an unresolved V gene where checked; the cause of the rest is unknown. The sample data list roughly 1,500,000 clones, and 98% to 99% of these were observed just once. Under 0.45% of the sample is in the top ten clones. Material for sequencing was naive CD4+ T cells sorted from blood. The cell subset or site tag for this specimen amounts to: CD45RA+ positively selected. The receptors were sampled from a young man in good health.

Of note for this clone: Other nucleotide sequences in the sample specify the same CDR3. The CDR3 loop reads CAISGAGSYEQYF. DNA of the CDR3: TGTGCCATCAGTGGCGCTGGCTCCTACGAGCAGTACTTC. The chain carries TRBV10-3 and TRBJ2-7, with unresolved D. The V gene's germline CDR1 is ENHRY and CDR2 SYGVKD. This CDR3 contains 13 residues. V was trimmed by 4 bases and J by 0 bases, leaving 7 bases between them.

The V gene is TRBV5-1, the J gene TRBJ2-7; 7 nucleotides line up with TRBD1. The V segment lost 4 bases and the J segment 2 bases; nucleotides outside the gene matches: 9. The CDR3 is 15 amino acids. CDR1 is SGHRS and CDR2 is YFSETQ in the germline V gene. In DNA form, the CDR3 reads TGCGCCAGCAGCGACGACAGGGTAGGAGCCTACGAGCAGTACTTC. This encodes CASSDDRVGAYEQYF.